The rows below give T cell receptor beta chains drawn from one sample of a study of read filtering for tumor transcriptome and immune sequencing. TCRdb analysed the reads with MiXCR anew, one entry per CDR3 protein. The profile shows approximately 24,000 distinct CDR3 sequences, under 25% of them singletons. Sequencing was performed on a population of CD138-negative cells sorted from bone marrow. The receptors originated from a donor aged 40 or over with multiple myeloma. Both conserved end residues are part of each CDR3. Each record gives: V gene, D gene, J gene, clone size, CDR3 DNA, CDR3 protein. A D gene is named only where the DNA matches it firmly. Clone size is shown for a subset of rows, as once, few, many or a class of expanded clone.

v_gene: TRBV28
d_gene: .
j_gene: TRBJ2-5
abundance: many
CDR3nt: TGTGCCAGCAGTTCCGACGGTACCGGGACCCAGTACTTC
CDR3aa: CASSSDGTGTQYF

v_gene: TRBV7-8
d_gene: .
j_gene: TRBJ2-5
abundance: many
CDR3nt: TGTGCCAGCAGCTTAGCGGGGCTTGGGCCGACCCAGTACTTC
CDR3aa: CASSLAGLGPTQYF

v_gene: TRBV28
d_gene: .
j_gene: TRBJ2-1
abundance: many
CDR3nt: TGTGCCAGCAGTTTACCGGGAAGCTCCTACAATGAGCAGTTCTTC
CDR3aa: CASSLPGSSYNEQFF

v_gene: TRBV11-2
d_gene: .
j_gene: TRBJ2-3
abundance: many
CDR3nt: TGTGCCAGCAGCATTAGTTGGGGAGAGACAGATACGCAGTATTTT
CDR3aa: CASSISWGETDTQYF

v_gene: TRBV7-9
d_gene: .
j_gene: TRBJ2-1
abundance: many
CDR3nt: TGTGCCAGCAGCTTAGGGGGGCCAGGGTACAATGAGCAGTTCTTC
CDR3aa: CASSLGGPGYNEQFF

v_gene: TRBV6-2/TRBV6-3
d_gene: .
j_gene: TRBJ2-3
abundance: .
CDR3nt: TGTGCCAGCAGTTCCGAAGATACGCAGTATTTT
CDR3aa: CASSSEDTQYF

v_gene: TRBV20-1
d_gene: TRBD2
j_gene: TRBJ2-2
abundance: many
CDR3nt: TGCAGTGCTAGGATCGCTAGCGGGGGGTTCGGGGAGCTGTTTTTT
CDR3aa: CSARIASGGFGELFF

v_gene: TRBV5-1
d_gene: .
j_gene: TRBJ2-4
abundance: few
CDR3nt: TGCGCCAGCAGCTTGGGGGCGGCCTCCGAGGGCAAAAACATTCAGTACTTC
CDR3aa: CASSLGAASEGKNIQYF

v_gene: TRBV11-2
d_gene: .
j_gene: TRBJ2-3
abundance: .
CDR3nt: TGTGACAGCAGCTTAAATACGGATACGCAGTATTTT
CDR3aa: CDSSLNTDTQYF

v_gene: TRBV20-1
d_gene: .
j_gene: TRBJ2-3
abundance: .
CDR3nt: TGCAGTGCTAGACGGGACAGCACAGATACGCAGTATTTT
CDR3aa: CSARRDSTDTQYF

v_gene: TRBV10-1
d_gene: .
j_gene: TRBJ2-2
abundance: few
CDR3nt: TGCGCCAGCAGTGCTGACATCAACACCGGGGAGCTGTTTTTT
CDR3aa: CASSADINTGELFF

v_gene: TRBV6-5
d_gene: .
j_gene: TRBJ2-4
abundance: many
CDR3nt: TGTGCCAGCAAGGCAGTAGCCAAAAACATTCAGTACTTC
CDR3aa: CASKAVAKNIQYF

v_gene: TRBV18
d_gene: .
j_gene: TRBJ1-5
abundance: many
CDR3nt: TGTGCCAGCTCTGCGGATAGCAATCAGCCCCAGCATTTT
CDR3aa: CASSADSNQPQHF

v_gene: TRBV7-8
d_gene: .
j_gene: TRBJ2-5
abundance: .
CDR3nt: TGTGCCAGCAGCTTTCATTCGGAGACCCAGTACTTC
CDR3aa: CASSFHSETQYF

v_gene: TRBV29-1
d_gene: TRBD1
j_gene: TRBJ2-3
abundance: many
CDR3nt: TGCAGCGTCAAAGACAGGGGAAGGGGAGATACGCAGTATTTT
CDR3aa: CSVKDRGRGDTQYF

v_gene: TRBV29-1
d_gene: .
j_gene: TRBJ1-2
abundance: many
CDR3nt: TGCAGCGTTGTAAAGATCAGAGAGCCCATTAACTATGGCTACACCTTC
CDR3aa: CSVVKIREPINYGYTF

v_gene: TRBV5-4
d_gene: TRBD2
j_gene: TRBJ2-1
abundance: many
CDR3nt: TGTGCCAGCAGTTCCGGGACTAGCTCCTACAATGAGCAGTTCTTC
CDR3aa: CASSSGTSSYNEQFF

v_gene: TRBV7-6
d_gene: TRBD2
j_gene: TRBJ2-5
abundance: few
CDR3nt: TGTGCCAGCAGCCCGAGACTAGCGGGGGGGAGAGAGACCCAGTACTTC
CDR3aa: CASSPRLAGGRETQYF

v_gene: TRBV7-9
d_gene: TRBD1
j_gene: TRBJ2-6
abundance: many
CDR3nt: TGTGCCAGCAGCCGCAGAGGGGACAGCTCTGGGGCCAACGTCCTGACTTTC
CDR3aa: CASSRRGDSSGANVLTF

v_gene: TRBV19
d_gene: .
j_gene: TRBJ2-3
abundance: many
CDR3nt: TGTGCCAGTAGTATGATCAGCGCGAGCCTTGGAGATACGCAGTATTTT
CDR3aa: CASSMISASLGDTQYF

v_gene: TRBV7-9
d_gene: .
j_gene: TRBJ1-5
abundance: .
CDR3nt: TGTGCCAGCAGCTTATTCAATCAGCCCCAGCATTTT
CDR3aa: CASSLFNQPQHF

v_gene: TRBV5-1
d_gene: TRBD2
j_gene: TRBJ2-5
abundance: many
CDR3nt: TGCGCCAGCAGCCGGACTAGCGGGGCCACCTTGCTGGCCCAGTACTTC
CDR3aa: CASSRTSGATLLAQYF

v_gene: TRBV7-2
d_gene: TRBD1
j_gene: TRBJ2-1
abundance: .
CDR3nt: TGTGCCAGCAGCTTGGACAGGAGCTCCTACAATGAGCAGTTCTTC
CDR3aa: CASSLDRSSYNEQFF

v_gene: TRBV20-1
d_gene: TRBD1
j_gene: TRBJ1-5
abundance: few
CDR3nt: TGCAGTGCTCGGAAGAATGGACAGGGGAGACAGCCCCAGCATTTT
CDR3aa: CSARKNGQGRQPQHF

v_gene: TRBV6-1
d_gene: .
j_gene: TRBJ1-5
abundance: .
CDR3nt: TGTGCCACCCGGGGGAGCAATCAGCCCCAGCATTTT
CDR3aa: CATRGSNQPQHF

v_gene: TRBV5-4
d_gene: TRBD1
j_gene: TRBJ2-3
abundance: .
CDR3nt: TGTGCCAGCAGCTTGGAGGGGGCGAGCACAGATACGCAGTATTTT
CDR3aa: CASSLEGASTDTQYF

v_gene: TRBV9
d_gene: .
j_gene: TRBJ2-5
abundance: many
CDR3nt: TGTGCCAGCAGCCGTATATCAGGGGCGGCGGAGACCCAGTACTTC
CDR3aa: CASSRISGAAETQYF

v_gene: TRBV11-2
d_gene: .
j_gene: TRBJ2-2
abundance: many
CDR3nt: TGTGCCAGCAGCTTAATCGCAGGGAACACCGGGGAGCTGTTTTTT
CDR3aa: CASSLIAGNTGELFF

v_gene: TRBV7-8
d_gene: TRBD1
j_gene: TRBJ2-1
abundance: many
CDR3nt: TGTGCCAGCAGCTTTCTCGGGACAGGGGGAGGCTACAATGAGCAGTTCTTC
CDR3aa: CASSFLGTGGGYNEQFF

v_gene: TRBV2
d_gene: .
j_gene: TRBJ1-5
abundance: few
CDR3nt: TGTGCCAGCAGCGAACAAGATCAGCCCCAGCATTTT
CDR3aa: CASSEQDQPQHF

v_gene: TRBV10-3
d_gene: .
j_gene: TRBJ1-1
abundance: .
CDR3nt: TGTGCCGTCGGCAAGCGGGACATGAACACTGAAGCTTTCTTT
CDR3aa: CAVGKRDMNTEAFF

v_gene: TRBV6-1
d_gene: .
j_gene: TRBJ2-1
abundance: .
CDR3nt: TGTGCCAGCTCGTCCGCTTCTGCCTACAATGAGCAGTTCTTC
CDR3aa: CASSSASAYNEQFF

v_gene: TRBV4-2
d_gene: TRBD1
j_gene: TRBJ1-1
abundance: many
CDR3nt: TGTGCCAGCAGCCTGCGGGACAGGGGTGTCCTTGGCACTGAAGCTTTCTTT
CDR3aa: CASSLRDRGVLGTEAFF

v_gene: TRBV20-1
d_gene: .
j_gene: TRBJ2-5
abundance: many
CDR3nt: TGCAGTGTCGGAGACAGAGTAAGGGAGACCCAGTACTTC
CDR3aa: CSVGDRVRETQYF

v_gene: TRBV27
d_gene: TRBD1
j_gene: TRBJ2-7
abundance: many
CDR3nt: TGTGCCAGCAGTAAGACAGGGGATACTGGCGAGCAGTACTTC
CDR3aa: CASSKTGDTGEQYF

v_gene: TRBV2
d_gene: .
j_gene: TRBJ2-3
abundance: few
CDR3nt: TGTGCCAGCACGAAAAGAGGGACCACGGATACGCAGTATTTT
CDR3aa: CASTKRGTTDTQYF

v_gene: TRBV2
d_gene: TRBD2
j_gene: TRBJ2-2
abundance: many
CDR3nt: TGTGCCAGCAGTCCGAGCGGGGGGAACACCGGGGAGCTGTTTTTT
CDR3aa: CASSPSGGNTGELFF

v_gene: TRBV5-6
d_gene: TRBD1
j_gene: TRBJ1-2
abundance: .
CDR3nt: TGCGCCAGCAGCTTTATCGGGACAGAAACTTTCTATGACTACACCTTC
CDR3aa: CASSFIGTETFYDYTF

v_gene: TRBV7-8
d_gene: .
j_gene: TRBJ2-3
abundance: .
CDR3nt: TGTGCCAGCAGCTCCGGCTCCACAGATACGCAGTATTTT
CDR3aa: CASSSGSTDTQYF

v_gene: TRBV7-8
d_gene: .
j_gene: TRBJ2-2
abundance: .
CDR3nt: TGTGCCAGCAGCTTGTTGAACGCCGGGGAGCTGTTTTTT
CDR3aa: CASSLLNAGELFF

v_gene: TRBV20-1
d_gene: .
j_gene: TRBJ2-1
abundance: once
CDR3nt: TGCAGTGCCCCCACCCCGGGGGCATATGAGCAGTTCTTC
CDR3aa: CSAPTPGAYEQFF

v_gene: TRBV5-1
d_gene: .
j_gene: TRBJ2-7
abundance: many
CDR3nt: TGCGCCAGCAGCTCCCGACGTGGGGGGTACGAGCAGTACTTC
CDR3aa: CASSSRRGGYEQYF

v_gene: TRBV11-2
d_gene: TRBD1
j_gene: TRBJ1-4
abundance: .
CDR3nt: TGTGCCAGCAGCCTACAGGGGCCAGCTAATGAAAAACTGTTTTTT
CDR3aa: CASSLQGPANEKLFF

v_gene: TRBV2
d_gene: .
j_gene: TRBJ2-7
abundance: many
CDR3nt: TGTGCCAGCAAAGGATACGAGCAGTACTTC
CDR3aa: CASKGYEQYF

v_gene: TRBV3-1
d_gene: TRBD1
j_gene: TRBJ1-1
abundance: many
CDR3nt: TGTGCCAGCAGCCTCAGGACAGGGACCAACACTGAAGCTTTCTTT
CDR3aa: CASSLRTGTNTEAFF

v_gene: TRBV11-2
d_gene: .
j_gene: TRBJ1-2
abundance: .
CDR3nt: TGTGCCAGCAGCTTTGCATCCAACTATGGCTACACCTTC
CDR3aa: CASSFASNYGYTF

v_gene: TRBV19
d_gene: .
j_gene: TRBJ2-5
abundance: medium-sized
CDR3nt: TGTGCCAGTGGCCCTTGGGGGGAGACCCAGTACTTC
CDR3aa: CASGPWGETQYF

v_gene: TRBV7-9
d_gene: .
j_gene: TRBJ2-1
abundance: many
CDR3nt: TGTGCCAGCAGCTCCTCGGGGGCATACGGTGAGCAGTTCTTC
CDR3aa: CASSSSGAYGEQFF

v_gene: TRBV6-5
d_gene: .
j_gene: TRBJ2-3
abundance: .
CDR3nt: TGTGCCAGCAGTTATGGGCCGGCTAGCACAGATACGCAGTATTTT
CDR3aa: CASSYGPASTDTQYF

v_gene: TRBV10-3
d_gene: TRBD2
j_gene: TRBJ2-6
abundance: many
CDR3nt: TGTGCCATCAGTGAGTCTGGTAGCGGGGGATTGCTTGCGGCCAACGTCCTGACTTTC
CDR3aa: CAISESGSGGLLAANVLTF

v_gene: TRBV7-8
d_gene: .
j_gene: TRBJ2-7
abundance: many
CDR3nt: TGTGCCAGCAGCTTAGAGGTGTACGAGCAGTACTTC
CDR3aa: CASSLEVYEQYF

v_gene: TRBV9
d_gene: .
j_gene: TRBJ1-1
abundance: .
CDR3nt: TGTGCCAGCAGCTTACAAGAGTGGGGGGGGATGAACACTGAAGCTTTCTTT
CDR3aa: CASSLQEWGGMNTEAFF

v_gene: TRBV7-9
d_gene: .
j_gene: TRBJ1-2
abundance: few
CDR3nt: TGTGCCAGCAGCTTAGCGGTACTCCTGGAAGGCTACACCTTC
CDR3aa: CASSLAVLLEGYTF

v_gene: TRBV5-1
d_gene: .
j_gene: TRBJ1-1
abundance: many
CDR3nt: TGCGCCAGCAGCTTGGCCGGGGAAGGGCGGACTGAAGCTTTCTTT
CDR3aa: CASSLAGEGRTEAFF

v_gene: TRBV29-1
d_gene: .
j_gene: TRBJ1-1
abundance: many
CDR3nt: TGCAGCGTTGGGTCCCACGGGTTTGGAGCTGAAGCTTTCTTT
CDR3aa: CSVGSHGFGAEAFF

v_gene: TRBV18
d_gene: TRBD1
j_gene: TRBJ2-1
abundance: medium-sized
CDR3nt: TGTGCCAGCTCACCTCAAACAGGGGGCGATGAGCAGTTCTTC
CDR3aa: CASSPQTGGDEQFF

v_gene: TRBV24-1
d_gene: .
j_gene: TRBJ2-1
abundance: many
CDR3nt: TGTGCCACCAGTGATTGGTCTTCCGACAATGAGCAGTTCTTC
CDR3aa: CATSDWSSDNEQFF